Listed here are 7 T cell receptor beta chains from one sample, sequenced in a study of cytomegalovirus exposure and HLA in healthy donors. PCR involved 60 Vbeta and 13 Jbeta primers. The table came from immunoSEQ multiplex PCR; TCRdb's copy has only in-frame clones and leaves some out. The data show over 90,000 clones, approximately 64% seen once. Sequenced input: PBMCs. Receptors were obtained from a woman in her forties or fifties in good health and CMV-seronegative.

As DNA, the CDR3 is TGCGCCAGCAGCCCGGGGACAGCGTCGTTCTCTGGAAACACCATATATTTT. Encoded protein: CASSPGTASFSGNTIYF. The chain recombines TRBV4-3 with TRBJ1-3; 7 bases align to TRBD1. This CDR3 region has 17 residues. Germline loops: CDR1 LGHNA, CDR2 YSLEER. The V gene end was trimmed by 4 bases and the J gene end by 0 bases; junction bases not matched to a gene: 9.

The V and J genes are TRBV19 and TRBJ2-7; possibly TRBD1 for D (5 bases). The V end lost 2 bases, the J end lost 3 bases, and 11 bases lay between the germline ends. Germline assignment: CDR1 LNHDA and CDR2 SQIVND (reference sequence). The CDR3 covers 14 residues. The CDR3 sequence is CASSIQGGYYEQYF. The CDR3 bases are TGTGCCAGTAGTATACAGGGCGGTTACTACGAGCAGTACTTC.

The chain has TRBV7-9 and TRBJ2-1; 13 bases map to TRBD2. Germline assignment: CDR1 SEHNR and CDR2 FQNEAQ (reference sequence). The CDR3 extends over 15 amino acids. V lost 7 bases and J lost 9; bases outside the gene matches: 9. The DNA for the CDR3 is TGTGCCAGCACCCAAACTAGCGGGGGGGCCTTTGAGCAGTTCTTC. It translates to CASTQTSGGAFEQFF.

V is TRBV6-5 and J is TRBJ2-7, with 9 bases matching TRBD2. Losses at the gene ends were 2 bases for V and 2 bases for J; bases not matched to a gene: 4. CDR1 is MNHEY, CDR2 SVGAGI, per germline. The CDR3 runs to 15 residues. The CDR3 here is CASSYMASGTYEQYF. CDR3 DNA: TGTGCCAGCAGTTACATGGCTAGCGGGACCTACGAGCAGTACTTC.

In DNA form, the CDR3 reads TGTGCCAGCAGTTCCCCCCAGGTATCTGGGGCCAACGTCCTGACTTTC. It yields the protein CASSSPQVSGANVLTF. J is TRBJ2-6 and V is TRBV28; D gene unclear. The ends were cut back, 4 bases at V and 1 base at J, with 11 bases in the middle. There are 16 residues in the CDR3. CDR1 and CDR2 from the germline V gene are MDHEN and SYDVKM.

This chain connects TRBV2 to TRBJ2-1, with TRBD2 identical over 9 bases. The CDR3 totals 13 residues. V trimming: 6 bases; J trimming: 7 bases; junction bases outside the gene matches: 4. Germline V lookup: CDR1 SNHLY, CDR2 FYNNEI. CDR3 region: CASRWTSENEQFF. The CDR3 nucleotides read TGTGCCAGCAGATGGACTAGCGAGAATGAGCAGTTCTTC.

This clone has just a few counts. The CDR3 region has the DNA TGTGCCAGCAGTCGAAGAGGACACAGGGATTCGAACACTGAAGCTTTCTTT. As protein: CASSRRGHRDSNTEAFF. J is TRBJ1-1 and V is TRBV9; D might be TRBD1 (6 bases). The CDR3 is 17 amino acids. Trimming removed 5 bases from V and 1 base from J, with 21 bases in between. CDR1 is SGDLS and CDR2 is YYNGEE in the germline V gene.